This TCR beta chain was observed in a study of blood T cell repertoires in COVID-19. About the research overall: The United States, Italy and Spain were the sources of the acute and convalescent COVID-19 samples. T cells, B-cell-depleted T cells, or PBMCs supplied cDNA or gDNA.

This clone was recorded once. V dropped 5 bases and J dropped 3; count of bases not matched to a gene: 13. The CDR3 is made up of 17 amino acids. The germline gives CDR1 MNHEY, CDR2 SMNVEV (reference sequence). Original analysis: By means of reference gene primer amplification, nucleated cell counts were estimated. Clones were read by immunoSEQ multiplex PCR, and TCRdb kept only the in-frame ones, dropping some. The V and J calls and the clone size are those of that table, but D and trimming were determined from the DNA. The data hold about 400,000 clones, with more than 70% observed a single time. The source material was peripheral blood. The chain carries TRBV27 and TRBJ2-5; 9 bases are a match to TRBD1. This receptor was identified in a man between 40 and 49 years old with acute or convalescent COVID-19. The CDR3 region has the DNA TGTGCCAGCAGTCCCACTTGGGGGACAGGGCTAGAAGAGACCCAGTACTTC. Its protein product is CASSPTWGTGLEETQYF.